The sequence of this TCR beta chain was determined in a study of blood T cell repertoires in COVID-19 (TCRdb year 2020). Context from the whole study: The collaborator samples originated in the United States, Italy and Spain and spanned the acute and convalescent phases of COVID-19. The prospective study material was composed of cDNA or gDNA derived from T cells, B-cell-depleted T cells, or PBMCs. The dataset comprised deeply sampled blood TCRbeta repertoires from subjects exposed to, actively infected with, or recovered from COVID-19. The repertoires were released in a freely available public database intended as a resource for research on the immune response to SARS-CoV-2. The samples were drawn from two sources: the first 160 participants of the ongoing ImmuneRACE study, and about 1,300 subjects contributed by 6 global collaborators. The sample metadata nearly always contained a de-identified subject ID, COVID-19 status, age in years and sex. Where HLA class I and class II types were available, the types were taken from metadata supplied by the sample provider, not from assay-based typing.

Turning to this clone: Its antigen remains undetermined. Per-base qualities were not stored, and no clone one base away is much larger.

The immunoSEQ Assay, a bias-controlled multiplex PCR, was used to amplify TCRbeta CDR3 regions from genomic DNA. As for the original processing: Nucleated cell counts per sample were estimated from amplification of reference gene primers within the assay. To quantify the absolute abundance of each unique TCRbeta CDR3 rearrangement, sequence reads were collapsed and filtered. For each sample, productive Simpson clonality was calculated by taking the square root of Simpson's diversity index across productive rearrangements. TCRdb took this table from immuneACCESS and kept in-frame rearrangements with V and J called. Such tables lack part of the clones; where checked against another copy, unresolved V genes explain under half of the gap, and the rest is unexplained. The V and J calls and clone size come from that table; D and trimming were worked out from the DNA. The sample includes 180,000 or so clones, with 65% to 85% observed a single time. The ten biggest clones cover roughly 13% of the sample.

In the prospective study, participants were about 18 to 95 years old, resided in 24 geographic areas of the United States, and were enrolled through a virtual design. Cohort assignment in the prospective study relied on participant-reported clinical history from a screening survey and a study questionnaire. Recovered participants in ImmuneRACE Cohort 3 were defined by two consecutive negative NP/OP PCR tests, clearance by a healthcare professional, or resolution of symptoms. In the prospective study, whole blood, serum and a nasopharyngeal or oropharyngeal swab were collected from each participant by mobile phlebotomists. Additional blood draws and questionnaires over an approximately 2-month period could optionally be provided by prospective study participants. Before DNA extraction, blood samples from the prospective study were shipped at room temperature or frozen. General conclusions and limits of the study: How much clinical and demographic metadata was included differed by source and by participant, and the metadata was provided uncurated.

V is shortened by 3 bases, J by 6 bases, and the region joining them spans 4 bases. From cysteine to phenylalanine, the CDR3 is 11 amino acids long. Just the 33-base CDR3 DNA is kept, in frame starting at base 1. This TCR came from a woman aged 60-70 years who had recovered from COVID-19. The sample was PBMCs or T cells enriched from blood (not recorded which). This receptor chain uses TRBV12-3 or TRBV12-4 and TRBJ2-3, with no D gene named confidently. This receptor carries the CDR3 CASSFSDTQYF. The nucleotide sequence is given as TGTGCCAGCAGTTTCTCGGATACGCAGTATTTT.